Presented here are 2 T cell receptor beta chains from one specimen sequenced in a study of coeliac disease. Overall study findings and caveats: Lower clonality than controls marked TRB and TRG repertoires from active celiac intraepithelial and lamina propria samples.

Antigen specificity for these receptors is unknown. Profiling relied on immunoSEQ multiplex PCR, and the TCRdb table lists in-frame clones only, not all of them. The data hold about 6,700 clones, with 60% to 80% observed a single time. The sequencing sample was made of lamina propria lymphocytes from the gut. All receptors derive from a woman aged 18-30 years with active celiac disease.

V usage is TRBV5-6 and J usage is TRBJ2-3, with D hard to call. CDR3 size: 17 residues. The V and J ends lost 2 bases and 2 bases respectively, with 18 bases between them. Looked up from germline, CDR1 is SGHDT and CDR2 is YYEEEE. CDR3 nucleotide sequence: TGTGCCAGCAGCTTCGCATGGCTGGCCAGGAACACAGATACGCAGTATTTT. It translates to CASSFAWLARNTDTQYF.

The chain carries TRBV7-8 and TRBJ2-7, with 8 bases that match TRBD2. Germline trimming cut 2 bases from V and 2 bases from J; bases unmatched to any gene: 5. The germline V gene encodes CDR1 SGHVS and CDR2 FQNEAQ. This CDR3 is built from 15 residues. Here the CDR3 DNA reads TGTGCCAGCAGCTTAACGGCGGGAGGCACCTACGAGCAGTACTTC. Amino acid sequence: CASSLTAGGTYEQYF.